This is a list of T cell receptor beta chains from one sample in a study of lymphopenia after photon versus proton radiotherapy. Sequencing was performed with immunoSEQ multiplex PCR; in TCRdb, only in-frame clones are kept and a portion is missing. Of 150,000 to 200,000 clones detected, around 85% appear once; the ten largest clones hold about 4.7%. This material consisted of peripheral blood, taken from a patient treated with photon-based radiotherapy. The source is a man aged 50 to 60 with gastric cancer. The CDR3 runs from the conserved cysteine through the conserved F or W. The D gene is left open where the match is weak. The listing skips clone size in some rows; elsewhere it reads once, few, many or a size class.

TRBV19	NA	TRBJ2-3	TRBD1	CASQGQGTDTQYF	TGTGCCAGTCAGGGACAGGGCACAGATACGCAGTATTTT
TRBV29-1	few	TRBJ2-5	NA	CSVGGLETQYF	TGCAGCGTGGGGGGGCTGGAGACCCAGTACTTC
TRBV19	NA	TRBJ2-1	NA	CASSILSIPANEQFF	TGTGCCAGTAGTATATTGTCCATCCCGGCCAATGAGCAGTTCTTC
TRBV7-8	NA	TRBJ2-7	TRBD2	CASSLGRASGDIGDEQYF	TGTGCCAGCAGCTTAGGGCGGGCTAGCGGGGATATCGGGGACGAGCAGTACTTC
TRBV6-5	NA	TRBJ2-6	TRBD1	CASSYFDRGQKVLTF	TGTGCCAGCAGTTACTTTGACAGGGGCCAAAAAGTCCTGACTTTC
TRBV30	NA	TRBJ2-7	NA	CAWSLIRGGYEQYF	TGTGCCTGGAGTCTCATACGAGGCGGCTACGAGCAGTACTTC
TRBV5-1	NA	TRBJ1-5	NA	CASSLMGTGNQPQHF	TGCGCCAGCAGCTTGATGGGGACGGGCAATCAGCCCCAGCATTTT
TRBV7-2	once	TRBJ2-7	NA	CASSLAPGLVYEQYF	TGTGCCAGCAGCTTAGCGCCCGGGCTCGTCTACGAGCAGTACTTC
TRBV5-1	NA	TRBJ1-1	NA	CASSSQVSNTEAFF	TGCGCCAGCAGCTCCCAGGTTTCGAACACTGAAGCTTTCTTT
TRBV2	NA	TRBJ2-1	NA	CASNELEEEQFF	TGTGCCAGCAATGAGCTGGAGGAGGAGCAGTTCTTC
TRBV30	once	TRBJ2-1	NA	CAWSPPFGISYNEQFF	TGTGCCTGGAGTCCCCCCTTCGGGATCTCCTACAATGAGCAGTTCTTC
TRBV7-8	once	TRBJ2-7	NA	CASSLAAGLYEQYF	TGTGCCAGCAGCTTAGCGGCGGGGCTCTACGAGCAGTACTTC
TRBV25-1	NA	TRBJ2-7	TRBD1	CASTGTGDVYEQYF	TGTGCCAGCACCGGGACAGGGGATGTCTACGAGCAGTACTTC
TRBV6-5	NA	TRBJ2-7	NA	CASSRYEQYF	TGTGCCAGCAGTAGATACGAGCAGTACTTC
TRBV30	NA	TRBJ1-5	NA	CAWSSSKGNQPQHF	TGTGCCTGGAGTTCCTCGAAAGGCAATCAGCCCCAGCATTTT
TRBV5-4	NA	TRBJ1-2	TRBD1	CASSDGQDNYGYTF	TGTGCCAGCAGCGACGGACAGGACAACTATGGCTACACCTTC
TRBV11-2	once	TRBJ2-1	NA	CASSPLATHWDEQFF	TGTGCCAGCAGCCCCCTAGCTACCCACTGGGATGAGCAGTTCTTC
TRBV5-5	NA	TRBJ2-1	NA	CASSPDTITYNEQFF	TGTGCCAGCAGCCCCGACACTATTACCTACAATGAGCAGTTCTTC
TRBV30	NA	TRBJ1-1	NA	CAWSDQGRTEAFF	TGTGCCTGGAGTGACCAGGGTCGCACTGAAGCTTTCTTT
TRBV28	NA	TRBJ2-7	NA	CAWGSTYEQYF	TGTGCCTGGGGGAGTACCTACGAGCAGTACTTC
TRBV20-1	NA	TRBJ1-2	NA	CSASVGGYTF	TGCAGTGCTAGTGTCGGTGGCTACACCTTC
TRBV11-2	NA	TRBJ1-2	NA	CASSFDGTYRNYGYTF	TGTGCCAGCAGCTTTGATGGGACTTACCGTAACTATGGCTACACCTTC
TRBV5-6	NA	TRBJ2-7	NA	CASSLAERYEQYF	TGTGCCAGCAGCTTGGCCGAGAGATACGAGCAGTACTTC
TRBV18	NA	TRBJ2-7	TRBD1	CASSPPTGGIYEQYF	TGTGCCAGCTCACCACCGACAGGGGGGATATACGAGCAGTACTTC
TRBV6-1	NA	TRBJ1-3	NA	CASSENTPGNTIYF	TGTGCCAGCAGTGAGAACACTCCTGGAAACACCATATATTTT
TRBV12-5	NA	TRBJ2-1	NA	CASGLAGPGGYNEQFF	TGTGCTAGTGGTTTGGCGGGGCCAGGCGGCTACAATGAGCAGTTCTTC
TRBV25-1	NA	TRBJ1-1	NA	CASSLNPQGTEAFF	TGTGCCAGCAGTTTGAACCCTCAGGGGACTGAAGCTTTCTTT
TRBV6-5	NA	TRBJ1-2	TRBD1	CAAGGLYGYTF	TGTGCCGCAGGGGGCCTTTATGGCTACACCTTC
TRBV6-1	NA	TRBJ2-2	NA	CASRSRNTGELFF	TGTGCCAGCAGAAGCCGGAACACCGGGGAGCTGTTTTTT
TRBV19	NA	TRBJ1-2	NA	CASTEGSGGYTF	TGTGCCAGTACGGAGGGCTCGGGAGGCTACACCTTC
TRBV4-1	NA	TRBJ2-7	NA	CASSHRSEGYEQYF	TGCGCCAGCAGCCACCGGTCGGAGGGGTACGAGCAGTACTTC
TRBV7-2	NA	TRBJ1-2	TRBD1	CASSSTGQGNYGYTF	TGTGCCAGCAGCTCCACCGGACAGGGTAACTATGGCTACACCTTC
TRBV20-1	NA	TRBJ2-4	NA	CSADKNIQYF	TGCAGCGCAGATAAAAACATTCAGTACTTC
TRBV6-1	NA	TRBJ2-5	NA	CASTWDQETQYF	TGTGCCAGCACGTGGGACCAAGAGACCCAGTACTTC
TRBV5-6	NA	TRBJ1-1	TRBD1	CASSYGTGRNTEAFF	TGTGCCAGCAGTTACGGGACAGGGAGGAACACTGAAGCTTTCTTT
TRBV5-1	NA	TRBJ1-2	TRBD1	CASSANGQGAGGYTF	TGCGCCAGCAGCGCCAACGGACAGGGGGCCGGTGGCTACACCTTC
TRBV18	NA	TRBJ1-1	TRBD1	CASSPLQGTGDTEAFF	TGTGCCAGCTCACCACTGCAAGGGACAGGGGACACTGAAGCTTTCTTT
TRBV7-9	NA	TRBJ1-2	TRBD1	CASSRGTADYGYTF	TGTGCCAGCAGCCGGGGGACAGCAGACTATGGCTACACCTTC
TRBV9	NA	TRBJ2-1	NA	CASSVTLGAEQFF	TGTGCCAGCAGCGTAACCCTTGGAGCTGAGCAGTTCTTC
TRBV28	NA	TRBJ1-1	NA	CASKTGGKTEAFF	TGTGCCAGCAAAACCGGGGGGAAAACTGAAGCTTTCTTT